This TCR beta chain was recovered during a study of shared clonotypes between healthy human individuals. Study-wide context: CD4 naive and memory got three plates each, CD8 naive two, CD8 memory one.

Clones were sequenced by immunoSEQ multiplex PCR, and TCRdb holds only the in-frame ones, with some missing. Of about 2.1 million clones in the sample, roughly 95% are singletons; the top ten hold more than 1.5%. Germline assignment: CDR1 SGDLS and CDR2 YYNGEE. Trimming at V came to 3 bases and at J to 1 base, leaving 12 bases not matched to a gene. This CDR3 comprises 19 residues. The naive CD8 fraction comprised CD45RO-negative cells positively selected for CCR7 and excluded terminally differentiated effector memory CD45RA+ cells. This clone has just one count. This TCR was sampled from a man between 18 and 29 years old in good health. Some clones in this sample may be carry-over from other donors' samples. The chain has TRBV9 and TRBJ2-3; 12 bases fit TRBD2. Specimen: naive CD8+ T cells from PBMCs. In DNA form, the CDR3 reads TGTGCCAGCAGCGCACCTAGCGGGAGGGCCGGGACTGGCACAGATACGCAGTATTTT. Amino acids: CASSAPSGRAGTGTDTQYF.